One and the same sample provided the 19 T cell receptor beta chains below, sequenced in a study of blood T cell repertoires in COVID-19 (dated by TCRdb to about 2020). Receptor libraries were prepared by the immunoSEQ multiplex PCR assay. Held by TCRdb, this immuneACCESS table contains in-frame sequences only and omits some clones. Under half of the omission traces to an unresolved V gene where checked; the cause of the rest is unknown. The sample has some 180,000 clones on record, approximately 80% of them singletons. Less than 5.5% of the sample goes to the ten largest clones. Sequencing used PBMCs or T cells enriched from blood (not recorded which). The receptors stem from a woman in her sixties or seventies with acute COVID-19.

The J gene is TRBJ1-1, the V gene TRBV20-1, with TRBD1 as a possible D gene (5 bases). Trimming pared 3 bases from V and 6 bases from J, leaving 20 bases between. Germline values: CDR1 DFQATT, CDR2 SNEGSKA (reference sequence). The CDR3 contains 15 residues. The CDR3 DNA follows: TGCAGTGCTAGTCTGGGTGGAACAGGTGGGTCTGAAGCTTTCTTT. The encoded protein is CSASLGGTGGSEAFF.

The V call is TRBV4-3, the J call TRBJ1-6, with a possible D match to TRBD1 (6 bases). CDR1 is LGHNA and CDR2 is YSLEER in the germline V gene. This CDR3 has 17 residues. V was cut by 0 bases and J by 4 bases, with 13 bases left in between. CDR3 region: CASSQDPAGDYNSPLHF. In DNA form, the CDR3 reads TGCGCCAGCAGCCAAGATCCGGCAGGGGATTATAATTCACCCCTCCACTTT.

J is TRBJ2-1 and V is TRBV3-1 (or the pseudogene TRBV3-2); 7 bases line up with TRBD2. The V gene's germline CDR1 is LGHDT and CDR2 YNNKEL (reference sequence). The CDR3 loop spans 17 amino acids. J was trimmed by 0 bases and V by 4 bases; bases with no gene match: 9. The CDR3 DNA sequence: TGTGCCAGCAGCCGCAGCGGGGCGGGGAGCTCCTACAATGAGCAGTTCTTC. Its protein product is CASSRSGAGSSYNEQFF.

This chain's CDR3 is CASSLYGTGQVGYGYTF. The CDR3 coding sequence is TGTGCCAGCAGTTTATATGGGACAGGGCAAGTCGGGTATGGCTACACCTTC. The gene calls are TRBV28 and TRBJ1-2, with 9 bases that match TRBD1. Trimming removed 1 base from V and 5 bases from J; junction bases left unmatched: 11. CDR3 length: 17 residues. Germline CDR1 MDHEN, CDR2 SYDVKM.

CDR3 DNA: TGCGCCAGCAGTACAGGGGGTAGCACTGAAGCTTTCTTT. It translates to CASSTGGSTEAFF. J is TRBJ1-1 and V is TRBV4-3, with TRBD1 matching 8 bases. Germline V gives CDR1 LGHNA, CDR2 YSLEER. V gave up 6 bases and J gave up 4 bases; unmatched junction bases: 4. This CDR3 is built from 13 residues.

This rearrangement joins TRBV5-1 to TRBJ1-1; D is unresolved. The CDR3 totals 13 residues. V was shortened by 0 bases and J by 8 bases, with 11 bases between the two germline ends. Per germline, CDR1 SGHRS and CDR2 YFSETQ. The chain's CDR3 is CASSLEIAGEAFF. The CDR3 nucleotides are TGCGCCAGCAGCTTGGAAATTGCCGGGGAAGCTTTCTTT.

The chain carries TRBV6-2 or TRBV6-3 and TRBJ2-1; the match to TRBD2 covers 9 bases. This CDR3 region has 18 residues. V shed 0 bases and J 6 bases; nucleotides not matched to a gene: 12. Germline CDR1 MNHEY, CDR2 SVGEGT. The CDR3 spells CASSYSRVAGARFNEQFF. The CDR3 DNA is TGTGCCAGCAGTTACTCGAGGGTAGCGGGGGCCCGTTTCAATGAGCAGTTCTTC.

This rearrangement joins TRBV2 to TRBJ1-1; D gene unclear. The CDR3 extends over 13 amino acids. With 5 bases removed from V and 0 bases from J, the gap between germline ends came to 7 bases. Germline V gives CDR1 SNHLY, CDR2 FYNNEI. The DNA for the CDR3 is TGTGCCAGCAGTCCCCTACTGAACACTGAAGCTTTCTTT. Protein product: CASSPLLNTEAFF.

This chain connects TRBV5-1 to TRBJ2-2; D perhaps matches TRBD1 (5 bases). This CDR3 is built from 17 residues. The germline V and J ends were trimmed by 4 bases and 0 bases, with 16 bases remaining between them. Looked up from germline, CDR1 is SGHRS and CDR2 is YFSETQ. CDR3 in DNA: TGCGCCAGCAGCCCCATCCTAGGCAGGGCGAACACCGGGGAGCTGTTTTTT. This gives the protein CASSPILGRANTGELFF. The full variable domain, rest sourced from reference TRBV5-1 and TRBJ2-2, is KAGVTQTPRYLIKTRGQQVTLSCSPISGHRSVSWYQQTPGQGLQFLFEYFSETQRNKGNFPGRFSGRQFSNSRSEMNVSTLELGDSALYLCASSPILGRANTGELFFGEGSRLTVL.

The V gene is TRBV11-2, the J gene TRBJ2-1; D gene uncertain. From germline, CDR1 is SGHAT and CDR2 FQNNGV. The CDR3 has 14 residues. Trimming pared 7 bases from V and 0 bases from J, leaving 10 bases between. CDR3 DNA: TGTGCCAGCACGTTACAGAGCTCCTACAATGAGCAGTTCTTC. Translating gives CASTLQSSYNEQFF.

V and J are TRBV18 and TRBJ2-1; 11 nucleotides agree with TRBD2. Trimming cost V 0 bases and J 5 bases; bases outside gene matches: 3. Germline V gene data show CDR1 as KGHSH and CDR2 as LQKENI. The length of the CDR3 is 16 residues. CDR3 coding DNA: TGTGCCAGCTCACCACCTCTAGCGGGGGGTAACAATGAGCAGTTCTTC. This encodes CASSPPLAGGNNEQFF.

This chain uses TRBV10-1 with TRBJ2-3, with unresolved D. The CDR3 length is 15 residues. The V end lost 3 bases, the J end lost 1 base, and 11 bases lay between the germline ends. Per the germline V gene, CDR1 is WNHNN and CDR2 is SYGVQD (reference sequence). In DNA, the CDR3 is TGCGCCAGCAGTGAAACAGCACCAGGCACAGATACGCAGTATTTT. It encodes CASSETAPGTDTQYF.

The gene calls are TRBV6-5 and TRBJ1-3; 7 nucleotides match TRBD1. Germline V lookup: CDR1 MNHEY, CDR2 SVGAGI. The junction had 4 bases not matched to a gene; V was cut back by 2 bases and J by 0 bases. The CDR3 runs to 16 residues. The CDR3 sequence is CASSYGQVASGNTIYF. The CDR3 DNA reads as TGTGCCAGCAGTTACGGACAGGTCGCCTCTGGAAACACCATATATTTT.

The chain has TRBV6-2 or TRBV6-3 and TRBJ1-2, with 7 bases matching TRBD1. The germline V gene encodes CDR1 MNHEY and CDR2 SVGEGT. Trimming removed 5 bases from V and 8 bases from J; junction bases left unmatched: 8. There are 13 residues in the CDR3. CDR3 residues: CASSLRDSLGYTF. CDR3 nucleotides: TGTGCCAGCAGTCTACGGGACAGCTTGGGCTACACCTTC.

V is TRBV5-1 and J is TRBJ1-1; 9 bases are shared with TRBD1. The CDR3 contains 17 residues. With 3 bases clipped from V and 4 bases from J, the junction kept 13 bases outside the gene matches. CDR1 and CDR2 from the germline V gene are SGHRS and YFSETQ. CDR3 sequence reads: CASSSGDRAISGTEAFF. CDR3 coding DNA: TGCGCCAGCAGCTCGGGGGACAGGGCCATCAGTGGCACTGAAGCTTTCTTT.

The chain links TRBV6-2 or TRBV6-3 to TRBJ1-2; D gene uncertain. Germline-derived CDR1 and CDR2 are MNHEY and SVGEGT. The CDR3 sequence is 12 residues long. V was trimmed by 2 bases and J by 7 bases, leaving 8 bases between them. This chain's CDR3 is CASSYEDRGYTF. DNA of the CDR3: TGTGCCAGCAGTTACGAGGATCGTGGCTACACCTTC.

The chain has TRBV5-6 and TRBJ2-2; 8 bases are a match to TRBD1. The CDR3 has 18 residues. Losses at the gene ends were 2 bases for V and 0 bases for J; bases not matched to a gene: 9. Germline CDR1 and CDR2: SGHDT and YYEEEE. This chain's CDR3 is CASSFLAGGASNTGELFF. The CDR3 DNA is TGTGCCAGCAGCTTTTTAGCAGGGGGCGCCTCGAACACCGGGGAGCTGTTTTTT.

This clone was observed a few times. This chain joins TRBV6-5 and TRBJ2-2, with D perhaps TRBD1 (5 bases). The CDR3 is 13 amino acids. V was pared by 2 bases and J by 6 bases, with 7 bases between. In germline, CDR1 is MNHEY, CDR2 SVGAGI. CDR3 DNA sequence: TGTGCCAGCAGTTACATGACAGCCGGGGAGCTGTTTTTT. Amino acid sequence: CASSYMTAGELFF.

This clone was observed once. The chain has TRBV5-8 and TRBJ2-6, with no clear D. CDR1 and CDR2 (germline): SGHTS, YDEGEE. The CDR3 covers 16 residues. Trimming left V 3 bases short and J 4 bases short, with 14 bases between. The CDR3 is CASSSSALPGANVLTF. DNA for the CDR3: TGTGCCAGCAGCTCGTCCGCGCTCCCCGGGGCCAACGTCCTGACTTTC. Based on the CDR3 plus reference TRBV5-8 and TRBJ2-6, the full variable domain is EAGVTQSPTHLIKTRGQQATLRCSPISGHTSVYWYQQALGLGLQFLLWYDEGEERNRGNFPPRFSGRQFPNYSSELNVNALELEDSALYLCASSSSALPGANVLTFGAGSRLTVL.